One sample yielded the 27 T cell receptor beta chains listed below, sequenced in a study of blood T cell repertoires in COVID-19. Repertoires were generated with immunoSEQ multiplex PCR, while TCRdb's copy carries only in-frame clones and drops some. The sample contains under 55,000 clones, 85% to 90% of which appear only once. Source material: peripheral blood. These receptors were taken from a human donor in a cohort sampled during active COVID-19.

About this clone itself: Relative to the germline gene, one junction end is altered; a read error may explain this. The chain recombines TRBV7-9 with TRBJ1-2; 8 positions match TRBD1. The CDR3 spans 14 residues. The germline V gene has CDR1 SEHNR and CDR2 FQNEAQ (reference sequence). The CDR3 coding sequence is TGTGCCAGCAGCTCCTCCGCCGTGACAGGGGCCGCCCCCTTC. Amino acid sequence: CASSSSAVTGAAPF.

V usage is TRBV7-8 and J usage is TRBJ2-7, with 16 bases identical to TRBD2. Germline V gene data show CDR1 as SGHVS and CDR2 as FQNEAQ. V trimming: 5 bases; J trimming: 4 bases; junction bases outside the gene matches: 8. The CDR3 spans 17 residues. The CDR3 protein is CASSLGLAGGLVYEQYF. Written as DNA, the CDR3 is TGTGCCAGCAGCCTGGGACTAGCGGGGGGGCTCGTATACGAGCAGTACTTC. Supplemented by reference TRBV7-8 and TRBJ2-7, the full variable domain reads GAGVSQSPRYKVAKRGQDVALRCDPISGHVSLFWYQQALGQGPEFLTYFQNEAQLDKSGLPSDRFFAERPEGSVSTLKIQRTQQEDSAVYLCASSLGLAGGLVYEQYFGPGTRLTVT.

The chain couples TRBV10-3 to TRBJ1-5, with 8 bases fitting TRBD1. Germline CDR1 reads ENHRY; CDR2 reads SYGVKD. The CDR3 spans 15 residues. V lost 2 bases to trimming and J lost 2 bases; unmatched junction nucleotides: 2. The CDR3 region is CAISEGQGRNQPQHF. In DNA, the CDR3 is TGTGCCATCAGTGAGGGACAGGGACGCAATCAGCCCCAGCATTTT.

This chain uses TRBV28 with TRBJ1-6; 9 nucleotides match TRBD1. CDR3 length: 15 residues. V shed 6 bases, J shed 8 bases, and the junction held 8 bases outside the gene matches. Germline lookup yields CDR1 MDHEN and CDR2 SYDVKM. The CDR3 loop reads CASRSGDRVYSPLHF. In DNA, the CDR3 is TGTGCCAGCAGGTCGGGGGACAGGGTTTATTCACCCCTCCACTTT.

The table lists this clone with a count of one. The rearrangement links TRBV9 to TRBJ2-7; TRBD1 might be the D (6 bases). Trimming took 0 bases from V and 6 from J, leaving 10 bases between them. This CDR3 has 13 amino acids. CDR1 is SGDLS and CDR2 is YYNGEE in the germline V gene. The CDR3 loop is CASSVGVGAEQYF. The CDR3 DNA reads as TGTGCCAGCAGCGTAGGGGTGGGGGCCGAGCAGTACTTC.

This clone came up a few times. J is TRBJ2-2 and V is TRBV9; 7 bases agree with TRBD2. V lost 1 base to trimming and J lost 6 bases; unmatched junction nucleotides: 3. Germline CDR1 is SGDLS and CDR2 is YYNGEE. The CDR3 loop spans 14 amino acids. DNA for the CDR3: TGTGCCAGCAGCGTACCTCTAGCGGCCGGGGAGCTGTTTTTT. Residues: CASSVPLAAGELFF.

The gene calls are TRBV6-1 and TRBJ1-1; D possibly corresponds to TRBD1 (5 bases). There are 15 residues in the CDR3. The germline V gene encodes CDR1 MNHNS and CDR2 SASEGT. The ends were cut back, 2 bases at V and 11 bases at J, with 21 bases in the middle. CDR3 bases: TGTGCCAGCAGTGAACTTTCAGGTGCCGATGGGGGGGCTTTCTTT. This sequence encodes CASSELSGADGGAFF.

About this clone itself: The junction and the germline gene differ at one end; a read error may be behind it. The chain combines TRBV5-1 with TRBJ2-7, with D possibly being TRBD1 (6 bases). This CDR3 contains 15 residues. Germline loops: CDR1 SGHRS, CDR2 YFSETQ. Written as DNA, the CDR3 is TGCGCCAGCAGATTGGGGTACGACAGGACCTACGAGCAGTACTTC. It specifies CASRLGYDRTYEQYF. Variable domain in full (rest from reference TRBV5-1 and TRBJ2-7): KAGVTQTPRYLIKTRGQQVTLSCSPISGHRSVSWYQQTPGQGLQFLFEYFSETQRNKGNFPGRFSGRQFSNSRSEMNVSTLELGDSALYLCASRLGYDRTYEQYFGPGTRLTVT.

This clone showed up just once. The CDR3 DNA is TGCGCCAGCAGCCAAACAGCCCTCCCGGACTACGAGCAGTACTTC. Encoded protein: CASSQTALPDYEQYF. V gene TRBV4-1 combines with J gene TRBJ2-7; no reliable D call. The CDR3 totals 15 residues. Germline V gene lookup returns CDR1 MGHRA and CDR2 YSYEKL. V dropped 2 bases and J dropped 3 bases, with 14 bases sitting between them.

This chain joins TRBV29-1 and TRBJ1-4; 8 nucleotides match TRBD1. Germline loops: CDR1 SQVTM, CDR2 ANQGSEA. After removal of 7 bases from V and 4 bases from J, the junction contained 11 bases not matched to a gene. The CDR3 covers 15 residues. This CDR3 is CSAGTGGSINEKLFF. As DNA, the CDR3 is TGCAGCGCCGGGACAGGCGGTTCAATTAATGAAAAACTGTTTTTT.

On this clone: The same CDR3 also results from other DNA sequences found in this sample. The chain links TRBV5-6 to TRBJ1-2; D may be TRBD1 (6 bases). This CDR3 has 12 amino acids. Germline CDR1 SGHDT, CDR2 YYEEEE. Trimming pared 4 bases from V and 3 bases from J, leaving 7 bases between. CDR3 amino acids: CASSPGDYGYTF. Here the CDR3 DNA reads TGTGCCAGCAGCCCAGGGGACTATGGCTACACCTTC.

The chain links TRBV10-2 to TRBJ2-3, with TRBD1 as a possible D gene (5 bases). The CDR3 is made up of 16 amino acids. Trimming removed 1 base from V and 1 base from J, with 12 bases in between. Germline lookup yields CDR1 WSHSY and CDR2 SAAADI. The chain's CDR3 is CASSEYQGRGTDTQYF. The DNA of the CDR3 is TGCGCCAGCAGTGAGTACCAGGGCCGGGGCACAGATACGCAGTATTTT.

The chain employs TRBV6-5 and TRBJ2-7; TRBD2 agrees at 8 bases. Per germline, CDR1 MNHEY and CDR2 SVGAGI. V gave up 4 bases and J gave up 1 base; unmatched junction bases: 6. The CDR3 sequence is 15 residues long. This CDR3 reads CASSSIAGRSYEQYF. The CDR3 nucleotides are TGTGCCAGCAGTTCTATAGCGGGAAGGTCCTACGAGCAGTACTTC.

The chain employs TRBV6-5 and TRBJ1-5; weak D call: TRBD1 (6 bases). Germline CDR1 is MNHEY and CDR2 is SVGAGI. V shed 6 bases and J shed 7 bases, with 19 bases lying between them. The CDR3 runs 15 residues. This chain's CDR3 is CASRTLGASGQPQHF. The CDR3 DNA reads TGTGCCAGCAGGACTCTGGGGGCTTCGGGACAGCCCCAGCATTTT.

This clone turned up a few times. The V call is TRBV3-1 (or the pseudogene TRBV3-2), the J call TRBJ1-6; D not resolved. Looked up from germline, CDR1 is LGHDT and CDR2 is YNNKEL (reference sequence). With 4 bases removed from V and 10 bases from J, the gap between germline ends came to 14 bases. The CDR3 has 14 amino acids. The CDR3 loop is CASSPTRGSSPLHF. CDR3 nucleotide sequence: TGTGCCAGCAGCCCCACGCGGGGTTCCTCACCCCTCCACTTT.

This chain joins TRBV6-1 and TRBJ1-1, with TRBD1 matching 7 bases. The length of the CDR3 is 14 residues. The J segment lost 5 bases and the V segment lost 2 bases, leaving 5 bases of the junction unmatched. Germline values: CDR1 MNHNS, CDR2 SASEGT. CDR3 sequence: CASSEKGTATEAFF. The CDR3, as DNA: TGTGCCAGCAGTGAAAAGGGGACAGCAACTGAAGCTTTCTTT.

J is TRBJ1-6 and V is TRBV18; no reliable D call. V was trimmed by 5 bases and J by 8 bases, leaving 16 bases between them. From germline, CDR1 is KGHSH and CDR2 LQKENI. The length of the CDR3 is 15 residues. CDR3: CASSTEAGSDSPLHF. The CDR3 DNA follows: TGTGCCAGCTCAACCGAAGCCGGGTCCGATTCACCCCTCCACTTT.

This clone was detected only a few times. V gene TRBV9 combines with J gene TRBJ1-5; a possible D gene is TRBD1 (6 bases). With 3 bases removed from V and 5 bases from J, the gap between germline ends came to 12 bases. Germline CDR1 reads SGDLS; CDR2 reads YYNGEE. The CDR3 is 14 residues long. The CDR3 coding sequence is TGTGCCAGCAGCGCCCTACAGGGTGATCAGCCCCAGCATTTT. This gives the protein CASSALQGDQPQHF.

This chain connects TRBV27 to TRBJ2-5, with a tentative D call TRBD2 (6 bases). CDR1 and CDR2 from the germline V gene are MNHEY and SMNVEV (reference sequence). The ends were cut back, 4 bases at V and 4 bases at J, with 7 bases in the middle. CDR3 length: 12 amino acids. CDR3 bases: TGTGCCAGCAGTTGGCGGGGAGAGACCCAGTACTTC. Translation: CASSWRGETQYF.

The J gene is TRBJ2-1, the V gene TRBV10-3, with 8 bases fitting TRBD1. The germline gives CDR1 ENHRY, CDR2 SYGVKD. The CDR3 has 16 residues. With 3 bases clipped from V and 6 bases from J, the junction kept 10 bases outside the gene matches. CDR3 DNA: TGTGCCATCAGTGATACCCGGACAGGGTATTTCAATGAGCAGTTCTTC. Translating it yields CAISDTRTGYFNEQFF.

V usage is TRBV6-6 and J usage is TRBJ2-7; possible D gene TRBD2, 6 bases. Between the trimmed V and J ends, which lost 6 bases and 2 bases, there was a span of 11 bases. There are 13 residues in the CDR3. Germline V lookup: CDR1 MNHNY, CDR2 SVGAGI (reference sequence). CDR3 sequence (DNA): TGTGCCAGCAGCCGACTAGGTCCCTACGAGCAGTACTTC. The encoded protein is CASSRLGPYEQYF.

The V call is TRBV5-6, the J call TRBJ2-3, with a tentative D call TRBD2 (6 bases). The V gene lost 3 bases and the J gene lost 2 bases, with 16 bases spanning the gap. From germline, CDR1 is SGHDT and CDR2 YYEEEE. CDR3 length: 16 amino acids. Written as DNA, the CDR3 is TGTGCCAGCAGCTCAAAGGGGACTCCCTTCACAGATACGCAGTATTTT. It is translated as CASSSKGTPFTDTQYF.

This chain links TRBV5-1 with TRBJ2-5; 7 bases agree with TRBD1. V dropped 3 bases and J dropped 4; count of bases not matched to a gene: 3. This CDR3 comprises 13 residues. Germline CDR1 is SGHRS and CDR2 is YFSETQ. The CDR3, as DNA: TGCGCCAGCAGCTGGGACAGTTTAGAGACCCAGTACTTC. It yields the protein CASSWDSLETQYF. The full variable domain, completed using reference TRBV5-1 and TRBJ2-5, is KAGVTQTPRYLIKTRGQQVTLSCSPISGHRSVSWYQQTPGQGLQFLFEYFSETQRNKGNFPGRFSGRQFSNSRSEMNVSTLELGDSALYLCASSWDSLETQYFGPGTRLLVL.

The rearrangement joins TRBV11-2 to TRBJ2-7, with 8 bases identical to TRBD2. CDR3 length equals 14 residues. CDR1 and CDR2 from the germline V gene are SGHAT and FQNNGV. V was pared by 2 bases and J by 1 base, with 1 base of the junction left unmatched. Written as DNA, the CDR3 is TGTGCCAGCAGCTTACAGCGGGAGTCCTACGAGCAGTACTTC. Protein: CASSLQRESYEQYF. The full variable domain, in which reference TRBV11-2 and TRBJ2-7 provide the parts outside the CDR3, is EAGVAQSPRYKIIEKRQSVAFWCNPISGHATLYWYQQILGQGPKLLIQFQNNGVVDDSQLPKDRFSAERLKGVDSTLKIQPAKLEDSAVYLCASSLQRESYEQYFGPGTRLTVT.

CDR3 DNA sequence: TGCGCCAGCAGCTTGTCCCAGAGGGAGACCCAGTACTTC. As protein: CASSLSQRETQYF. The V and J genes are TRBV5-1 and TRBJ2-5, with unresolved D. CDR3 length: 13 amino acids. V lost 1 base, J lost 5 bases, and 9 bases lay in between. Germline CDR1 is SGHRS and CDR2 is YFSETQ.

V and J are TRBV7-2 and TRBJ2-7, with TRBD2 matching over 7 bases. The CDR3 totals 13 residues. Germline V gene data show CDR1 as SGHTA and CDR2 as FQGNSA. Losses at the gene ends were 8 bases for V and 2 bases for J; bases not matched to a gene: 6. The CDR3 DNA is TGTGCCAGCCGGCCCGGGGGGACCTACGAGCAGTACTTC. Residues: CASRPGGTYEQYF.

The CDR3 protein is CASSSEQPNTEAFF. Here the CDR3 DNA reads TGCGCCAGCAGCTCCGAACAGCCTAACACTGAAGCTTTCTTT. The chain joins TRBV5-1 to TRBJ1-1; no clear D gene. V lost 3 bases, J lost 2 bases, and 11 bases lay in between. Germline values: CDR1 SGHRS, CDR2 YFSETQ. The CDR3 runs 14 residues.